This T cell receptor beta chain is from a study of regulatory T cells in long-lasting Graves disease. Study overall: Persistent cases took antithyroid drugs over 5 years and stayed TSH receptor antibody positive.

The germline V and J ends were trimmed by 7 bases and 4 bases, with 8 bases remaining between them. There are 12 residues in the CDR3. From germline, CDR1 is MNHNS and CDR2 SASEGT. According to the study, TCR beta libraries were built with iRepertoire HTBI primers and CDR3-region Arm-PCR. Original processing notes: Across the samples, identification revealed just over 60 TRBV and some 14 TRBJ segments. Each CDR3 protein gets one entry after TCRdb re-called the multiplex PCR reads with MiXCR. None of the V and J calls come from the authors' own analysis; TCRdb made them. Of under 500,000 distinct CDR3 sequences in the sample, roughly 20% are singletons; the top ten hold roughly 8%. Time point noted: persistent/refractory GD, antithyroid drugs over 5 years with positive TRAb. The TCR library was made from RNA extracted from PBMCs.

The chain joins TRBV6-1 to TRBJ1-3; no firm D call. This sequence was found in a female donor with Graves disease. This material consisted of peripheral blood mononuclear cells (PBMCs), taken when the disease was refractory, from a patient treated with antithyroid drugs. The CDR3 here is CASTIGGNTIYF. The DNA for the CDR3 is TGTGCCAGCACAATCGGAGGAAACACCATATATTTT.